This TCR beta chain is drawn from a study of CD8+CD57+ T cells in acquired aplastic anemia. Study background: Isolated CD4+ and CD8+ cells, once sorted, yielded DNA averaging around 3 ug.

Genomic DNA templated the TCR beta VDJ and CDR3 profiling. TCRdb ran MiXCR on the reads and lists one entry per CDR3 protein. Among about 160,000 distinct CDR3 sequences, about two thirds were seen once, and the ten largest hold roughly half. Per germline, CDR1 KGHDR and CDR2 SFDVKD. With 2 bases removed from V and 2 bases from J, the gap between germline ends came to 1 base. CDR3 length: 12 residues. Sequenced patients had shown CD8+CD57+ cell expansion by flow cytometry. The V and J genes are TRBV24-1 and TRBJ2-3; D not certain. Sequenced sample: sorted CD4+, CD8+, or CD8+CD57+ T cells (not recorded which) from PBMCs. The TCR was taken from a human donor with aplastic anemia. The CDR3 bases are TGTGCCACCAGTGATTCCACAGATACGCAGTATTTT. Translating it yields CATSDSTDTQYF.